This T cell receptor (beta chain) was recorded in a study of shared clonotypes between healthy human individuals. As for this clone: Its cognate antigen is unknown.

Overall study results and limits: Few donors limited the genetic and exposure-history diversity represented.

The ends were cut back, 6 bases at V and 4 bases at J, with 16 bases in the middle. The CDR3 totals 15 residues. Per germline, CDR1 GTSNPN and CDR2 SVGIG (reference sequence). Generated by immunoSEQ multiplex PCR, the TCRdb table keeps only in-frame clones and is missing some. The table lists under 1,100,000 clones, roughly 80% of them singletons, with 1.4% in the top ten. The J gene is TRBJ1-6, the V gene TRBV30, with D possibly matching TRBD1 (6 bases). This sequence was found in a man in his late teens or twenties in good health. The source material was memory CD4+ T cells sorted from blood. As for subset: CD45RA-negative fraction. This chain's CDR3 is CACSATGQYNSPLHF. The CDR3 DNA reads as TGTGCCTGTTCGGCGACAGGACAGTATAATTCACCCCTCCACTTT. The full variable domain, completed using reference TRBV30 and TRBJ1-6, is SQTIHQWPATLVQPVGSPLSLECTVEGTSNPNLYWYRQAAGRGLQLLFYSVGIGQISSEVPQNLSASRPQDRQFILSSKKLLLSDSGFYLCACSATGQYNSPLHFGNGTRLTVT.